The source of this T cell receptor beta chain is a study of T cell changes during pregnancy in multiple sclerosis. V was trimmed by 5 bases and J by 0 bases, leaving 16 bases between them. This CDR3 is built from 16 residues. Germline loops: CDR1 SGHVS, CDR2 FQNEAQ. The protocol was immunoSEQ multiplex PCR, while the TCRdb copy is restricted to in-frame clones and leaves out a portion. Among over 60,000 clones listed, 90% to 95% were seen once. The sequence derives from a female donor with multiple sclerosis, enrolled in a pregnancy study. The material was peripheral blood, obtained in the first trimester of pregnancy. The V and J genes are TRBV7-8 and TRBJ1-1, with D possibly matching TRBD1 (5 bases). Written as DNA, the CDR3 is TGTGCCAGCAGCCTAGGGTATAGGGGTATGAACACTGAAGCTTTCTTT. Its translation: CASSLGYRGMNTEAFF.